These 23 T cell receptor beta chains were all obtained from the same sample, sequenced in a study of cytomegalovirus exposure and HLA in healthy donors. Sequenced by immunoSEQ multiplex PCR; TCRdb stores in-frame clones only, minus some. In the table there are about 180,000 clones, roughly 86% of which are singletons. Sequencing input: PBMCs. These receptors all stem from a man between 18 and 35 years old in good health and CMV-seropositive.

The CDR3 loop reads CASSYSMDTQYF. CDR3 DNA: TGCGCCAGCAGCTATAGTATGGATACGCAGTATTTT. The chain joins TRBV5-1 to TRBJ2-3; D uncertain. This CDR3 region has 12 residues. V was cut by 3 bases and J by 6 bases, with 8 bases left in between. Per the germline V gene, CDR1 is SGHRS and CDR2 is YFSETQ.

The chain recombines TRBV15 with TRBJ2-1, with D perhaps matching TRBD2 (5 bases). The CDR3 spans 17 residues. V lost 0 bases and J lost 8, with 20 bases in between. Per the germline V gene, CDR1 is LNHNV and CDR2 is YYDKDF (reference sequence). DNA for the CDR3: TGTGCCACCAGCAGAGATACAGCGGCTAGTCTGACCCATGAGCAGTTCTTC. Translated, it gives CATSRDTAASLTHEQFF.

This rearrangement joins TRBV7-2 to TRBJ2-2, with D uncertain. CDR3 length equals 15 residues. Per the germline V gene, CDR1 is SGHTA and CDR2 is FQGNSA. The germline V and J ends were trimmed by 4 bases and 3 bases, with 12 bases remaining between them. CDR3 loop: CASSSDPGYTGELFF. In nucleotides, the CDR3 is TGTGCCAGCAGCTCAGACCCCGGGTACACCGGGGAGCTGTTTTTT.

This clone was detected only once. The V gene is TRBV9, the J gene TRBJ2-3; weak D call: TRBD2 (6 bases). Germline CDR1 is SGDLS and CDR2 is YYNGEE. The CDR3 is 14 amino acids. Between the trimmed V and J ends, which lost 2 bases and 4 bases, there was a span of 11 bases. DNA for the CDR3: TGTGCCAGCAGCGTCGGCGGGACGGCAGATACGCAGTATTTT. It specifies CASSVGGTADTQYF.

The chain combines TRBV15 with TRBJ2-2; maybe TRBD1 (6 bases). CDR1 and CDR2 (germline): LNHNV, YYDKDF (reference sequence). V lost 0 bases, J lost 4 bases, and 12 bases lay in between. The CDR3 contains 16 residues. DNA of the CDR3: TGTGCCACCAGCAGAGATGGGGGCGCGAGCACCGGGGAGCTGTTTTTT. Its protein product is CATSRDGGASTGELFF. Full variable domain (rest looked up from reference TRBV15 and TRBJ2-2): DAMVIQNPRYQVTQFGKPVTLSCSQTLNHNVMYWYQQKSSQAPKLLFHYYDKDFNNEADTPDNFQSRRPNTSFCFLDIRSPGLGDTAMYLCATSRDGGASTGELFFGEGSRLTVL.

The V and J genes are TRBV6-7 and TRBJ2-7; perhaps TRBD1 as D (5 bases). TRBV6-7 is marked as an open reading frame, function uncertain. The germline V and J ends were trimmed by 6 bases and 2 bases, with 17 bases remaining between them. The CDR3 sequence is 15 residues long. DNA of the CDR3: TGTGCCAGCAGCCCAGGGCCCAGGGTCCCCTACGAGCAGTACTTC. Translating it yields CASSPGPRVPYEQYF.

The chain has TRBV27 and TRBJ1-5; 7 bases fit TRBD1. The CDR3 extends over 15 amino acids. Trimming removed 6 bases from V and 4 bases from J; junction bases left unmatched: 9. Germline CDR1 and CDR2: MNHEY and SMNVEV (reference sequence). The CDR3 reads CASSSYRGRNQPQHF. The DNA of the CDR3 is TGTGCCAGCAGCTCATACAGGGGCCGGAATCAGCCCCAGCATTTT.

This clone was seen just once. The rearrangement uses TRBV7-2 and TRBJ2-7; TRBD2 is a possible D gene (7 bases). Trimming stripped 1 base from V and 9 bases from J, with 16 bases between. The CDR3 is 14 residues long. Germline CDR1 SGHTA, CDR2 FQGNSA. The CDR3 DNA follows: TGTGCCAGCAGCTTAGTTGCGGGGGCCGCAGGGCAGTACTTC. Amino acid sequence: CASSLVAGAAGQYF. The whole variable domain, filled in from reference TRBV7-2 and TRBJ2-7, reads GAGVSQSPSNKVTEKGKDVELRCDPISGHTALYWYRQSLGQGLEFLIYFQGNSAPDKSGLPSDRFSAERTGGSVSTLTIQRTQQEDSAVYLCASSLVAGAAGQYFGPGTRLTVT.

The chain carries TRBV4-3 and TRBJ2-3; 9 bases fit TRBD2. Germline loops: CDR1 LGHNA, CDR2 YSLEER. V shed 4 bases, J shed 0 bases, and the junction held 11 bases outside the gene matches. The CDR3 totals 18 residues. The CDR3 DNA sequence: TGCGCCAGCAGCCGAAAAGGAGGAGCGGGGGGTAGCACAGATACGCAGTATTTT. It is translated as CASSRKGGAGGSTDTQYF.

The J gene is TRBJ2-1, the V gene TRBV2; a weak D match, TRBD1 (5 bases). The CDR3 runs to 10 residues. Germline CDR1 is SNHLY and CDR2 is FYNNEI. V dropped 7 bases and J dropped 7 bases, with 5 bases sitting between them. As DNA, the CDR3 is TGTGCCAGCAAGGGGAATGAGCAGTTCTTC. The encoded protein is CASKGNEQFF.

This clone turned up a few times. This chain links TRBV20-1 with TRBJ1-1; weak D call: TRBD1 (5 bases). V was cut by 5 bases and J by 4 bases, with 8 bases left in between. CDR3 length: 11 amino acids. Germline lookup yields CDR1 DFQATT and CDR2 SNEGSKA (reference sequence). This CDR3 reads CSAPGGTEAFF. As DNA, the CDR3 is TGCAGTGCTCCGGGGGGCACTGAAGCTTTCTTT.

The genes are TRBV7-9 and TRBJ2-7; 8 nucleotides align to TRBD1. V was clipped by 4 bases and J by 6 bases; unmatched bases: 11. Germline CDR1 and CDR2: SEHNR and FQNEAQ (reference sequence). There are 15 residues in the CDR3. DNA of the CDR3: TGTGCCAGCAGCTACCCCCAGGGGGCGTGGGGCGAGCAGTACTTC. It codes for CASSYPQGAWGEQYF. Combining the CDR3 with reference TRBV7-9 and TRBJ2-7 gives the whole variable domain DTGVSQNPRHKITKRGQNVTFRCDPISEHNRLYWYRQTLGQGPEFLTYFQNEAQLEKSRLLSDRFSAERPKGSFSTLEIQRTEQGDSAMYLCASSYPQGAWGEQYFGPGTRLTVT.

The chain combines TRBV5-1 with TRBJ2-2; no definite D call. This CDR3 comprises 14 residues. The germline V and J ends were trimmed by 2 bases and 5 bases, with 10 bases remaining between them. CDR1 and CDR2 (germline): SGHRS, YFSETQ. For the CDR3, the DNA is TGCGCCAGCAGCTTCGGAGCAAATACCGGGGAGCTGTTTTTT. It translates to CASSFGANTGELFF.

The chain recombines TRBV27 with TRBJ2-7; 7 bases fit TRBD2. The germline CDR1 and CDR2 sequences are MNHEY and SMNVEV (reference sequence). This CDR3 region has 13 residues. V gave up 3 bases and J gave up 3 bases; unmatched junction bases: 2. CDR3: CASSLGDYYEQYF. The DNA for the CDR3 is TGTGCCAGCAGTTTGGGGGACTACTACGAGCAGTACTTC.

This chain connects TRBV7-6 to TRBJ2-5; TRBD2 matches 11 bases. The CDR3 extends over 20 amino acids. Trimming at V came to 3 bases and at J to 6 bases, leaving 21 bases not matched to a gene. Looked up from germline, CDR1 is SGHVS and CDR2 is FNYEAQ. CDR3 amino acids: CASSLPIAGGRAGWEQTQYF. CDR3 nucleotides: TGTGCCAGCAGCTTGCCCATAGCGGGGGGGCGTGCGGGGTGGGAGCAGACCCAGTACTTC.

CDR3 sequence (DNA): TGTGCCAGCAGCGACCGGTCTGACTTGGGTGGCATATATTTT. Translation gives CASSDRSDLGGIYF. The chain recombines TRBV9 with TRBJ1-3, with D hard to call. The CDR3 is made up of 14 amino acids. V lost 3 bases, J lost 12 bases, and 19 bases lay in between. CDR1 is SGDLS, CDR2 YYNGEE, per germline.

As regards this clone: The junction and the germline gene differ at one end; a read error may be behind it. The chain joins TRBV10-3 to TRBJ1-2; D perhaps matches TRBD1 (6 bases). The V gene's germline CDR1 is ENHRY and CDR2 SYGVKD. The CDR3 runs to 14 residues. This chain's CDR3 is CASSYQGRGYGYTF. The CDR3 coding sequence is TGTGCCAGCAGTTACCAGGGGAGGGGGTATGGCTACACCTTC.

The chain links TRBV7-2 to TRBJ1-2; tentatively, D is TRBD1 (6 bases). CDR3 length: 13 residues. Per germline, CDR1 SGHTA and CDR2 FQGNSA. Trimming took 5 bases from V and 7 from J, leaving 14 bases between them. For the CDR3, the DNA is TGTGCCAGCAGCGAAACAGGGTTGGCTGGCTACACCTTC. Protein sequence: CASSETGLAGYTF.

The J gene is TRBJ1-1, the V gene TRBV11-2, with TRBD1 matching over 7 bases. V gave up 5 bases and J gave up 7 bases; unmatched junction bases: 13. There are 15 residues in the CDR3. Germline V CDR1 and CDR2: SGHAT, FQNNGV. The CDR3 DNA follows: TGTGCCAGCAGCCATCAGGGAAGGGGGCCCTATGAAGCTTTCTTT. It specifies CASSHQGRGPYEAFF.

The chain uses TRBV7-8 and TRBJ2-1, with D tentatively TRBD1 (6 bases). CDR3 length: 14 amino acids. V was shortened by 3 bases and J by 9 bases, with 15 bases between the two germline ends. The germline gives CDR1 SGHVS, CDR2 FQNEAQ. The DNA of the CDR3 is TGTGCCAGCAGCTTTTCTAGGGGGATGACTGAGCAGTTCTTC. Its protein product is CASSFSRGMTEQFF.

This clone was observed a handful of times. The V and J genes are TRBV10-3 and TRBJ2-7; D gene ambiguous. Trimming shortened V by 1 base and J by 3 bases, and 4 bases separated the two germline ends. This CDR3 is built from 12 residues. The V gene's germline CDR1 is ENHRY and CDR2 SYGVKD. CDR3 nucleotides: TGTGCCATCAGTGAGTGGAGCTACGAGCAGTACTTC. This encodes CAISEWSYEQYF.

The rearrangement links TRBV6-1 to TRBJ1-5; D is uncertain. Trimming removed 8 bases from V and 0 bases from J, with 14 bases in between. The length of the CDR3 is 15 residues. Germline V CDR1 and CDR2: MNHNS, SASEGT. CDR3 amino acids: CASSGTTYSNQPQHF. CDR3 DNA: TGTGCCAGCTCGGGTACGACTTATAGCAATCAGCCCCAGCATTTT.

The chain recombines TRBV7-9 with TRBJ2-2; D not certain. CDR1 SEHNR and CDR2 FQNEAQ come from the germline V gene (reference sequence). The CDR3 has 15 amino acids. Trimming took off 1 base at V and 2 bases at J, with 8 bases between the two ends. CDR3 loop: CASSLVAENTGELFF. CDR3 nucleotides: TGTGCCAGCAGCTTAGTAGCAGAAAACACCGGGGAGCTGTTTTTT.